This T cell receptor beta chain was obtained from a study of cytomegalovirus exposure and HLA in healthy donors. Trimming cost V 5 bases and J 4 bases; bases outside gene matches: 5. This CDR3 spans 14 amino acids. Per the germline V gene, CDR1 is MNHEY and CDR2 is SVGAGI. In the case of this clone: The antigen remains unidentified.

Findings of the study overall: The study had only CMV serostatus as immune exposure information. Researchers catalogued about 150 TCR beta chains as cytomegalovirus-associated.

60 Vbeta and 13 Jbeta primers were used in PCR. TCRdb keeps only in-frame clones here, not all; method: immunoSEQ multiplex PCR. The sample gives 75,000 to 100,000 clones, around 72% of which show up once; roughly 3.5% is in the top ten. What was sequenced was PBMCs. This sequence joins TRBV6-5 and TRBJ1-3; 7 bases map to TRBD1. The sequence was obtained from a middle-aged man in good health and CMV-seronegative. DNA for the CDR3: TGTGCCAGCAGTGTACAGGGGAGAGGAAACACCATATATTTT. Translated, it gives CASSVQGRGNTIYF.